This is a list of T cell receptor beta chains from one sample in a study of tumor-infiltrating lymphocytes in oesophageal squamous cell carcinoma. In TCRdb, the PCR reads were re-called with MiXCR into one record per CDR3 protein. This table has fewer than 20,000 distinct CDR3 sequences, 35% to 55% appearing once. Source material: blood. These receptors were taken from a female donor with esophageal squamous cell carcinoma. Each CDR3 is given with its conserved first and last residue. The D gene is left open where the match is weak. Only part of the rows carry a size: once, few, many, or a class if the clone is expanded.

j_call	d_call	v_call	clone_size	cdr3_nt	cdr3_aa
TRBJ2-1	TRBD2	TRBV6-2/TRBV6-3	-	TGTGCCAGCAGTCGCCCTAGCGGGAGGGCCAATGAGCAGTTCTTC	CASSRPSGRANEQFF
TRBJ1-5	-	TRBV19	many	TGTGCCAGTAGTCCCCAGGGAGGTCTAGTGAATCAGCCCCAGCATTTT	CASSPQGGLVNQPQHF
TRBJ2-4	TRBD2	TRBV6-9	once	TGTGCCAGCAGTCCGAGCACTAGCGGGGGAAACATTCAGTACTTC	CASSPSTSGGNIQYF
TRBJ2-1	-	TRBV7-2	-	TGTGCCAGCAGCTTAGCGGGGTTGTCCCACGAGCAGTTCTTC	CASSLAGLSHEQFF
TRBJ2-6	TRBD2	TRBV4-3	-	TGCGCCAGCAGCTTCGCGGGGGGTGGGGCCAACGTCCTGACTTTC	CASSFAGGGANVLTF
TRBJ1-1	-	TRBV6-2/TRBV6-3	many	TGTGCCAGCAGTTACACCCTTTTGGCCAACACTGAAGCTTTCTTT	CASSYTLLANTEAFF
TRBJ2-5	TRBD1	TRBV7-3	-	TGTGCCAGCAGCTTGGGGTTGACAGGGGGCTTGGGAGAGACCCAGTACTTC	CASSLGLTGGLGETQYF
TRBJ2-7	-	TRBV6-5	many	TGTGCCAGCAGTTACTCCGATCGCCCCCTCCACAATGAGCAGTACTTC	CASSYSDRPLHNEQYF
TRBJ2-3	-	TRBV28	-	TGTGCCTGGAGGGGCAGGGCTACAGATACGCAGTATTTT	CAWRGRATDTQYF
TRBJ2-5	TRBD2	TRBV24-1	-	TGTGCCACCAGTGGGACTAGCGGTGCACAAGAGACCCAGTACTTC	CATSGTSGAQETQYF
TRBJ2-3	-	TRBV7-6	medium-sized	TGTGCCAGCAGCTTAGCGTTGACGGCAGATACGCAGTATTTT	CASSLALTADTQYF
TRBJ2-3	TRBD2	TRBV7-2	few	TGTGCCAGCAGCCCCTGGACTAGCGGGAGTTCAGATACGCAGTATTTT	CASSPWTSGSSDTQYF
TRBJ2-1	-	TRBV28	-	TGTGCCAGCAGTCCCCCGACCGCAGTCGATGAGCAGTTCTTC	CASSPPTAVDEQFF